The 5 T cell receptor beta chains reported below all come from one sample, sequenced in a study of T cells in Graves' hyperthyroidism and ophthalmopathy. Researchers amplified the TCR beta CDR3 regions from RNA transcripts. HTBI primers drove first-round RT-PCR of the TCR CDR3. TCRdb reprocessed the multiplex PCR reads via MiXCR and lists one record per CDR3 protein. The sample comprises over 650,000 distinct CDR3 sequences, about 17% of which are singletons, and around 7.7% rests with the top ten. The sequenced material came from blood. These receptor sequences come from a young man with Graves' hyperthyroidism.

Remarks on this clonotype: One base away lies a much larger clone, so this may be a sequencing read error. This rearrangement joins TRBV20-1 to TRBJ2-7; 8 bases line up with TRBD2. The CDR3 totals 12 residues. Per germline, CDR1 DFQATT and CDR2 SNEGSKA (reference sequence). The V gene end was trimmed by 3 bases and the J gene end by 3 bases; junction bases not matched to a gene: 1. DNA for the CDR3: TGCAGTGCTAGCGGGAGGGGCTACGAGCAGTACTTC. Translation: CSASGRGYEQYF.

The chain is built from TRBV30 and TRBJ1-5; D gene uncertain. The CDR3 covers 13 residues. V was pared by 2 bases and J by 3 bases, with 8 bases between. CDR1 and CDR2 (germline): GTSNPN, SVGIG (reference sequence). CDR3 residues: CAWSYSSNQPQHF. CDR3 nucleotide sequence: TGTGCCTGGAGTTACAGCTCCAATCAGCCCCAGCATTTT. Based on the CDR3 plus reference TRBV30 and TRBJ1-5, the full variable domain is SQTIHQWPATLVQPVGSPLSLECTVEGTSNPNLYWYRQAAGRGLQLLFYSVGIGQISSEVPQNLSASRPQDRQFILSSKKLLLSDSGFYLCAWSYSSNQPQHFGDGTRLSIL.

This clonotype appeared many times. The chain is built from TRBV28 and TRBJ1-1; D is undetermined. The CDR3 has 12 residues. V lost 2 bases and J lost 4, with 5 bases in between. CDR1 is MDHEN, CDR2 SYDVKM, per germline. CDR3 nucleotides: TGTGCCAGCAGTTTACATGTCACTGAAGCTTTCTTT. This codes for CASSLHVTEAFF.

This clonotype was seen a handful of times. The chain has TRBV5-4 and TRBJ2-1, with a tentative D call TRBD1 (5 bases). The CDR3 has 14 amino acids. The germline V gene encodes CDR1 SGHNT and CDR2 YYREEE (reference sequence). Between the trimmed V and J ends, which lost 1 base and 1 base, there was a span of 6 bases. CDR3 loop: CASSLKGSYNEQFF. The CDR3 DNA reads TGTGCCAGCAGCTTGAAGGGGTCCTACAATGAGCAGTTCTTC.

This clonotype was seen repeatedly, ten times or more. V usage is TRBV20-1 and J usage is TRBJ2-3; D gene unclear. CDR1 DFQATT and CDR2 SNEGSKA come from the germline V gene (reference sequence). V lost 6 bases to trimming and J lost 0 bases, with 10 bases between them. The CDR3 runs 13 residues. DNA for the CDR3: TGCAGTGCCCGGCGTGTGAGCACAGATACGCAGTATTTT. Translated: CSARRVSTDTQYF.